This T cell receptor beta chain was captured by sequencing in a study of long-term antiretroviral therapy in people with HIV. Study in general: The 2015 immediate-ART recommendation came about a decade after the earliest samples.

Study-wide results and limits: Control repertoires displayed wider CDR3 length ranges than the HIV repertoires. Collection spanned 2004 to 2017; ART regimens may be less effective than current ones.

About this clone: As yet, its antigen is unknown.

Clinicians in the United States treated all participants with HIV. It was version v3.0 of the immunoSEQ assay that was run at survey level. TCRdb's table, derived via immunoSEQ multiplex PCR, lists solely in-frame clones and lacks some. The sample has approximately 23,000 clones; about four fifths are singletons. Germline CDR1 MNHNY, CDR2 SVGAGI (reference sequence). The germline V and J ends were trimmed by 5 bases and 5 bases, with 15 bases remaining between them. This CDR3 has 14 amino acids. The V gene is TRBV6-6, the J gene TRBJ2-5, with a possible D match to TRBD2 (7 bases). The sample consisted of unsorted PBMCs, taken 1.5 years after starting antiretroviral therapy. This TCR derives from a man aged 25 to 40 with HIV. The CDR3 region is CASSAGGPSETQYF. The CDR3 DNA sequence: TGTGCCAGCAGTGCCGGGGGGCCGTCGGAGACCCAGTACTTC.